This entry concerns a single T cell receptor (beta chain). Trimming pared 4 bases from V and 2 bases from J, leaving 12 bases between. Germline CDR1 GTSNPN, CDR2 SVGIG (reference sequence). The CDR3 runs 13 residues. The data were produced by immunoSEQ multiplex PCR, yet TCRdb's version contains in-frame clones alone and is incomplete. The sample has about 120,000 clones, approximately 94% seen once. The record originates from a study of siplizumab effects on memory and regulatory T cells. The sample was non-Treg CD4+ T cells sorted from blood. The V gene is TRBV30, the J gene TRBJ2-7; possible D gene TRBD1, 6 bases. This sequence originates from a human donor in good health. The CDR3 nucleotides are TGTGCCTGGACCATCGGGACAACCTACGAGCAGTACTTC. The encoded protein is CAWTIGTTYEQYF.